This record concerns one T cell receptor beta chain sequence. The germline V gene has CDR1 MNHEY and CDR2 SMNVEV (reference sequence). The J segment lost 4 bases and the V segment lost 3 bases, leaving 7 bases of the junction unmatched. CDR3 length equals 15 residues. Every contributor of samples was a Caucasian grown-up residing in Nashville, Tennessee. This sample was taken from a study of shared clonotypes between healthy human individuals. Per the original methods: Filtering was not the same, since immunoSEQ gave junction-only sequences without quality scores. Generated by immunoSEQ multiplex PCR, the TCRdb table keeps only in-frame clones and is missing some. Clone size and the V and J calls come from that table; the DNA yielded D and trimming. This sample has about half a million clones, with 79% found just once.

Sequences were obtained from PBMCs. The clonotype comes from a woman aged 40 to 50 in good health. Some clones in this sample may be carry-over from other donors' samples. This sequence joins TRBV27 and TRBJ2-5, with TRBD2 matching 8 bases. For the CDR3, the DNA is TGTGCCAGCAGTTTCGCGGGACTAGGTCGAGAGACCCAGTACTTC. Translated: CASSFAGLGRETQYF.